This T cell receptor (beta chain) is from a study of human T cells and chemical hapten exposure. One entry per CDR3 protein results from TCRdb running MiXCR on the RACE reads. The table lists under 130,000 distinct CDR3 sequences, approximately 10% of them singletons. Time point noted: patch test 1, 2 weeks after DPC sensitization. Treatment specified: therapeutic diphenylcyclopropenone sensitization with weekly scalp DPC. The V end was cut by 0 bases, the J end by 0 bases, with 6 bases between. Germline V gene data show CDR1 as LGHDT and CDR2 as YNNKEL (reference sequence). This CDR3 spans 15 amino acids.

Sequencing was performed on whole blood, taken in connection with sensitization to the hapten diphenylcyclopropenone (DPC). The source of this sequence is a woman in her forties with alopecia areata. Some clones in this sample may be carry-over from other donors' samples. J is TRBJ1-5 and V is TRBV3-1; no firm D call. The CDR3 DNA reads TGTGCCAGCAGCCAAGAATTCGGTAGCAATCAGCCCCAGCATTTT. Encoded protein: CASSQEFGSNQPQHF.